This T cell receptor (beta chain) was sequenced for a study of blood T cell repertoires in COVID-19. Looking at the study overall: Acute and convalescent COVID-19 specimens originated in the United States, Italy and Spain.

Clones were sequenced by immunoSEQ multiplex PCR, and TCRdb holds only the in-frame ones, with some missing. This sample has 300,000 to 350,000 clones, with approximately 90% found just once. The CDR3 is 16 residues long. Germline V gives CDR1 SEHNR, CDR2 FQNEAQ (reference sequence). V dropped 2 bases and J dropped 3 bases, with 17 bases sitting between them. The TCR was taken from a man younger than 30 with active or convalescent COVID-19. Sequencing used peripheral blood. This chain connects TRBV7-9 to TRBJ2-7; D unresolved. The CDR3 loop reads CASSLISIAPDYEQYF. As DNA, the CDR3 is TGTGCCAGCAGCTTAATTTCCATAGCACCGGACTACGAGCAGTACTTC.